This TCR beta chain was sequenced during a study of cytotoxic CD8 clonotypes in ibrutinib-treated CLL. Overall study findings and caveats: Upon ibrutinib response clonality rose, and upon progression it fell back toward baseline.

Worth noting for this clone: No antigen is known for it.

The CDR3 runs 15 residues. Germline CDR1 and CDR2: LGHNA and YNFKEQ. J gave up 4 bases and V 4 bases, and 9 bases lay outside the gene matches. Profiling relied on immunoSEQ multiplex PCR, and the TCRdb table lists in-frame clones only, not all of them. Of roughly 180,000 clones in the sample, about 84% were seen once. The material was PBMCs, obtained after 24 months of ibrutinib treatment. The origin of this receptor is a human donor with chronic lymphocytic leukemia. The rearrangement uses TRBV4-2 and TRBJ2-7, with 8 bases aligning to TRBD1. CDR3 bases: TGTGCCAGCAGCCCTGGACAGGGACCTCAATACGAGCAGTACTTC. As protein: CASSPGQGPQYEQYF.